This TCR beta chain was recovered during a study of cytomegalovirus exposure and HLA in healthy donors. Profiling relied on immunoSEQ multiplex PCR, and the TCRdb table lists in-frame clones only, not all of them. Among some 340,000 clones, roughly 90% were seen once, and the ten largest hold approximately 1.1%. The study's findings and limits: Three CMV-associated chains were confirmed in vitro to be specific for CMV antigens. The listing of some 170 TCR beta chains classed them as cytomegalovirus-associated. Later, an analysis found that TCR clusters from the first cohort tended to co-occur in the roughly 110 validation repertoires.

With regard to this clone: Its specificity is not known.

CDR3 size: 15 residues. Germline lookup yields CDR1 LNHNV and CDR2 YYDKDF (reference sequence). Trimming pared 5 bases from V and 4 bases from J, leaving 15 bases between. The material sequenced was PBMCs. This receptor was identified in a woman aged 25 to 39 in good health and CMV-seropositive. This chain links TRBV15 with TRBJ2-1; the D gene is possibly TRBD2 (5 bases). The CDR3 sequence is CATSAPVGEYNEQFF. The CDR3 DNA sequence: TGTGCCACCAGCGCTCCTGTGGGAGAATACAATGAGCAGTTCTTC.